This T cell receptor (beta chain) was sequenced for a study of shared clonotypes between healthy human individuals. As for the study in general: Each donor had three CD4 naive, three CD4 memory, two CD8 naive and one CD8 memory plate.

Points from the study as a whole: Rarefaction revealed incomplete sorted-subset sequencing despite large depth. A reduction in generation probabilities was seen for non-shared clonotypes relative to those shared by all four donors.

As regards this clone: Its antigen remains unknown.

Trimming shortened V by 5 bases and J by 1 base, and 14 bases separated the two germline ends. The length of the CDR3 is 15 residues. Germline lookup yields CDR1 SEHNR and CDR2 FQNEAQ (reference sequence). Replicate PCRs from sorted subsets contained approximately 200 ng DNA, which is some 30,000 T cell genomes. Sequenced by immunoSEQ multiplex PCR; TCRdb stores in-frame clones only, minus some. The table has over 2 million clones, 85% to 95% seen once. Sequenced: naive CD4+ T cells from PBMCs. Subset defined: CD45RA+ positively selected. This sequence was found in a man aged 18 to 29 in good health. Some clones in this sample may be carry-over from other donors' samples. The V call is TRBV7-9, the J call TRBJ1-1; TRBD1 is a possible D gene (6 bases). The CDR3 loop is CASSTTRGGNTEAFF. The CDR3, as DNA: TGTGCCAGCAGCACCACCAGGGGCGGGAACACTGAAGCTTTCTTT.